The 30 T cell receptor beta chains listed next were all sequenced from one sample in a study of cytomegalovirus exposure and HLA in healthy donors. PCR primers comprised 60 Vbeta and 13 Jbeta primers. The data were produced by immunoSEQ multiplex PCR, yet TCRdb's version contains in-frame clones alone and is incomplete. The repertoire holds fewer than 80,000 clones, with 74% as singletons. The sequenced material came from PBMCs. The source is a woman aged 60-75 years in good health and CMV-seropositive.

The gene calls are TRBV27 and TRBJ1-4, with 9 nucleotides matching TRBD1. This CDR3 has 14 amino acids. Per germline, CDR1 MNHEY and CDR2 SMNVEV (reference sequence). V lost 6 bases to trimming and J lost 8 bases; unmatched junction nucleotides: 7. As DNA, the CDR3 is TGTGCCAGCAGACCCGGGACAGGGAGGGAAAAACTGTTTTTT. This gives the protein CASRPGTGREKLFF.

V and J are TRBV11-2 and TRBJ1-5; D unresolved. This CDR3 contains 13 residues. Germline V gene lookup returns CDR1 SGHAT and CDR2 FQNNGV. Trimming took off 4 bases at V and 5 bases at J, with 9 bases between the two ends. The CDR3 loop reads CASSSEAYQPQHF. In nucleotides, the CDR3 is TGTGCCAGCAGCTCAGAGGCCTATCAGCCCCAGCATTTT.

The V and J genes are TRBV2 and TRBJ1-4, with TRBD1 as a possible D gene (6 bases). Germline-derived CDR1 and CDR2 are SNHLY and FYNNEI. The ends were cut back, 4 bases at V and 3 bases at J, with 12 bases in the middle. This CDR3 is built from 15 residues. The CDR3 protein is CASSGRQAANEKLFF. DNA for the CDR3: TGTGCCAGCAGTGGGAGACAGGCTGCTAATGAAAAACTGTTTTTT.

The J gene is TRBJ1-4, the V gene TRBV6-6; 11 positions agree with TRBD1. The CDR3 sequence is 15 residues long. From germline, CDR1 is MNHNY and CDR2 SVGAGI (reference sequence). V lost 1 base to trimming and J lost 6 bases; unmatched junction nucleotides: 1. The CDR3 is CASSYWTGGDEKLFF. The CDR3 DNA is TGTGCCAGCAGTTACTGGACAGGGGGCGATGAAAAACTGTTTTTT.

The genes are TRBV15 and TRBJ2-1, with 8 bases aligning to TRBD2. The CDR3 runs 15 residues. V lost 1 base and J lost 7; bases outside the gene matches: 6. From germline, CDR1 is LNHNV and CDR2 YYDKDF (reference sequence). The CDR3 region has the DNA TGTGCCACCAGCAGAGCGGCGGGGGGCCGGAATGAGCAGTTCTTC. This encodes CATSRAAGGRNEQFF.

This clone showed up just once. The V gene is TRBV2, the J gene TRBJ2-1; 8 nucleotides agree with TRBD2. This CDR3 is 15 amino acids long. With 3 bases clipped from V and 7 bases from J, the junction kept 8 bases outside the gene matches. In germline, CDR1 is SNHLY, CDR2 FYNNEI. The DNA of the CDR3 is TGTGCCAGCAGTGACGGAGCGGGAGCAGGGAATGAGCAGTTCTTC. Encoded protein: CASSDGAGAGNEQFF.

On this clone itself: Other DNA sequences in the same sample also yield this CDR3. V is TRBV5-1 and J is TRBJ2-7; perhaps TRBD1 as D (5 bases). Trimming stripped 0 bases from V and 2 bases from J, with 15 bases between. The CDR3 covers 16 residues. CDR1 and CDR2 (germline): SGHRS, YFSETQ. CDR3 loop: CASSLDGQGLAYEQYV. The DNA of the CDR3 is TGCGCCAGCAGCTTGGATGGTCAGGGCCTCGCCTACGAGCAGTACGTC.

The chain carries TRBV5-1 and TRBJ2-1, with 7 positions matching TRBD2. CDR3 length equals 17 residues. V lost 4 bases, J lost 3 bases, and 13 bases stayed unmatched. Germline V gene sequence: CDR1 SGHRS, CDR2 YFSETQ. The CDR3 DNA follows: TGCGCCAGCAGCCCCACCGCCCGGGAGCGGGACTACAATGAGCAGTTCTTC. Encoded protein: CASSPTARERDYNEQFF. Based on the CDR3 plus reference TRBV5-1 and TRBJ2-1, the full variable domain is KAGVTQTPRYLIKTRGQQVTLSCSPISGHRSVSWYQQTPGQGLQFLFEYFSETQRNKGNFPGRFSGRQFSNSRSEMNVSTLELGDSALYLCASSPTARERDYNEQFFGPGTRLTVL.

This rearrangement joins TRBV4-2 to TRBJ2-5; TRBD2 aligns across 7 bases. Germline values: CDR1 LGHNA, CDR2 YNFKEQ. CDR3 length: 14 residues. The ends lost 1 base at V and 5 bases at J; junction bases unmatched: 4. CDR3 sequence (DNA): TGTGCCAGCAGCCAAGGACTGGGAGGGGAGACCCAGTACTTC. This sequence encodes CASSQGLGGETQYF.

This chain joins TRBV9 and TRBJ1-1, with D possibly being TRBD1 (5 bases). CDR1 is SGDLS and CDR2 is YYNGEE in the germline V gene. This CDR3 region has 15 residues. With 0 bases removed from V and 1 base from J, the gap between germline ends came to 10 bases. Here the CDR3 reads CASSVAPGQNTEAFF. The CDR3 region has the DNA TGTGCCAGCAGCGTAGCACCAGGGCAGAACACTGAAGCTTTCTTT.

V and J are TRBV12-2 and TRBJ2-7; TRBD2 reflects the table's D call only, with no check against the DNA. TRBV12-2 is recorded as a pseudogene. This CDR3 has 14 residues. CDR3 region: CASRSDPGYYEQYF. DNA of the CDR3: TGTGCAAGTCGCTCTGACCCGGGGTATTACGAGCAGTACTTC.

V gene TRBV19 combines with J gene TRBJ1-4; TRBD1 matches at 8 bases. Trimming at V came to 4 bases and at J to 3 bases, leaving 10 bases not matched to a gene. The CDR3 runs 17 residues. The germline CDR1 and CDR2 sequences are LNHDA and SQIVND (reference sequence). Here the CDR3 reads CASSTRTGLRANEKLFF. CDR3 DNA: TGTGCCAGTAGTACCCGGACAGGGCTAAGGGCTAATGAAAAACTGTTTTTT.

This rearrangement joins TRBV5-1 to TRBJ1-6; TRBD1 might be the D (6 bases). The CDR3 runs 16 residues. In germline, CDR1 is SGHRS, CDR2 YFSETQ. V was cut by 4 bases and J by 2 bases, with 13 bases left in between. The CDR3 loop reads CASSPRGEAYNSPLHF. As DNA, the CDR3 is TGCGCCAGCAGCCCCAGGGGTGAAGCCTATAATTCACCCCTCCACTTT.

J is TRBJ1-5 and V is TRBV2; TRBD1 aligns across 7 bases. The CDR3 has 14 amino acids. Germline loops: CDR1 SNHLY, CDR2 FYNNEI. The trim removed 7 bases at V and 4 bases at J, leaving 7 bases unmatched. The CDR3 here is CASTWDSPNQPQHF. For the CDR3, the DNA is TGTGCCAGCACCTGGGACAGCCCAAATCAGCCCCAGCATTTT. The whole variable domain, remainder taken from reference TRBV2 and TRBJ1-5, is EPEVTQTPSHQVTQMGQEVILRCVPISNHLYFYWYRQILGQKVEFLVSFYNNEISEKSEIFDDQFSVERPDGSNFTLKIRSTKLEDSAMYFCASTWDSPNQPQHFGDGTRLSIL.

This rearrangement joins TRBV7-6 to TRBJ1-1; tentative D call: TRBD1 (5 bases). Trimming pared 4 bases from V and 1 base from J, leaving 13 bases between. CDR3 length: 15 residues. From germline, CDR1 is SGHVS and CDR2 FNYEAQ. CDR3 amino acids: CASSSLWGGNTEAFF. CDR3 nucleotides: TGTGCCAGCAGCTCCCTTTGGGGGGGGAACACTGAAGCTTTCTTT.

In its sample, this clone was seen a few times. This chain uses TRBV19 with TRBJ1-1; D perhaps matches TRBD1 (5 bases). Trimming removed 6 bases from V and 0 bases from J, with 8 bases in between. From germline, CDR1 is LNHDA and CDR2 SQIVND (reference sequence). The CDR3 has 13 amino acids. CDR3 in DNA: TGTGCCAGTAGAGTCAGGGTGAACACTGAAGCTTTCTTT. Translation gives CASRVRVNTEAFF.

V is TRBV14 and J is TRBJ1-5; possibly TRBD1 for D (5 bases). Germline values: CDR1 SGHDN, CDR2 FVKESK. The CDR3 contains 17 residues. V was trimmed by 1 base and J by 2 bases, leaving 15 bases between them. This CDR3 reads CASSQVRGPRGNQPQHF. CDR3 DNA: TGTGCCAGCAGCCAAGTTAGGGGCCCAAGGGGCAATCAGCCCCAGCATTTT.

The gene calls are TRBV5-1 and TRBJ1-5; tentatively, D is TRBD1 (5 bases). Deletions cut 0 bases from V and 5 bases from J, with 9 bases between. The germline CDR1 and CDR2 sequences are SGHRS and YFSETQ. The CDR3 runs to 14 residues. CDR3: CASSLGIRDQPQHF. CDR3 coding DNA: TGCGCCAGCAGCTTGGGCATCAGGGATCAGCCCCAGCATTTT.

In the case of this clone: One end of the junction varies from germline; a read error may be responsible. The rearrangement uses TRBV18 and TRBJ1-4; D gene unclear. Looked up from germline, CDR1 is KGHSH and CDR2 is LQKENI. The CDR3 spans 12 residues. CDR3 bases: TGTGCCAGCTCACCAACTAACGAAAAACTGTTTTTT. Protein sequence: CASSPTNEKLFF.

The chain couples TRBV10-2 to TRBJ1-4, with 7 positions matching TRBD1. Germline CDR1 WSHSY, CDR2 SAAADI. With 3 bases clipped from V and 8 bases from J, the junction kept 9 bases outside the gene matches. The CDR3 is made up of 15 amino acids. This chain's CDR3 is CASSEAGTAGEKLFF. Written as DNA, the CDR3 is TGCGCCAGCAGTGAAGCCGGGACAGCGGGCGAAAAACTGTTTTTT.

The gene calls are TRBV13 and TRBJ1-6; TRBD1 matches at 9 bases. The J segment lost 0 bases and the V segment lost 8 bases, leaving 8 bases of the junction unmatched. The CDR3 loop spans 17 amino acids. Germline assignment: CDR1 PRHDT and CDR2 FYEKMQ (reference sequence). The CDR3 DNA reads TGTGCCAGCGGCTACACGGGACAGGGCTCCTATAATTCACCCCTCCACTTT. Translation: CASGYTGQGSYNSPLHF.

In its sample, this clone was seen once. The chain has TRBV5-1 and TRBJ2-7; 9 bases are a match to TRBD1. With 3 bases clipped from V and 6 bases from J, the junction kept 10 bases outside the gene matches. The CDR3 is 15 amino acids. Germline lookup yields CDR1 SGHRS and CDR2 YFSETQ. The CDR3 DNA reads as TGCGCCAGCAGCTCGAGTCCCGGGACAGGGATCGAGCAGTACTTC. This sequence encodes CASSSSPGTGIEQYF.

This chain joins TRBV5-6 and TRBJ2-3; 9 nucleotides agree with TRBD2. This CDR3 contains 16 residues. J gave up 1 base and V 0 bases, and 3 bases lay outside the gene matches. Germline CDR1 and CDR2: SGHDT and YYEEEE. Written as DNA, the CDR3 is TGTGCCAGCAGCTTGGGGTTAGCGGGGGGCACAGATACGCAGTATTTT. Its protein product is CASSLGLAGGTDTQYF.

This clone was counted a few times. This chain connects TRBV28 to TRBJ1-1; D might be TRBD1 (6 bases). CDR1 is MDHEN and CDR2 is SYDVKM in the germline V gene. The CDR3 sequence is 14 residues long. V was trimmed by 8 bases and J by 0 bases, leaving 13 bases between them. CDR3 coding DNA: TGTGCCAGCCGAAGTAGGACAGTGAACACTGAAGCTTTCTTT. This sequence encodes CASRSRTVNTEAFF.

The genes are TRBV6-5 and TRBJ1-5; D is possibly TRBD1 (5 bases). V shed 6 bases and J shed 4 bases, with 16 bases lying between them. The CDR3 extends over 15 amino acids. Germline assignment: CDR1 MNHEY and CDR2 SVGAGI. The CDR3 protein is CASRRDARTNQPQHF. In DNA, the CDR3 is TGTGCCAGCAGAAGAGACGCCCGGACAAATCAGCCCCAGCATTTT.

The chain combines TRBV6-1 with TRBJ1-5, with D perhaps matching TRBD1 (5 bases). The CDR3 has 15 residues. V lost 2 bases and J 6 bases, leaving 14 bases between the germline ends. The germline V gene encodes CDR1 MNHNS and CDR2 SASEGT. The CDR3 DNA reads as TGTGCCAGCAGTGAATATCAGGGTACCAGTCAGCCCCAGCATTTT. This codes for CASSEYQGTSQPQHF.

The rearrangement uses TRBV29-1 and TRBJ2-4, with 7 bases matching TRBD2. This CDR3 is 11 amino acids long. V shed 4 bases and J 7 bases; nucleotides not matched to a gene: 1. The germline V gene has CDR1 SQVTM and CDR2 ANQGSEA. The CDR3 sequence: CSVGEGNIQYF. CDR3 DNA: TGCAGCGTTGGGGAGGGGAACATTCAGTACTTC.

V is TRBV18 and J is TRBJ2-1, with D hard to call. Trimming stripped 2 bases from V and 3 bases from J, with 8 bases between. The germline V gene has CDR1 KGHSH and CDR2 LQKENI. The CDR3 has 14 residues. The CDR3 is CASSPIPDYNEQFF. CDR3 nucleotides: TGTGCCAGCTCACCAATTCCAGACTACAATGAGCAGTTCTTC.

This chain connects TRBV9 to TRBJ2-5, with 7 bases matching TRBD2. The germline V gene has CDR1 SGDLS and CDR2 YYNGEE. J lost 4 bases, V lost 1 base, and 10 bases had no gene match. This CDR3 has 16 amino acids. CDR3 region: CASSVLGGGRGETQYF. The CDR3 bases are TGTGCCAGCAGCGTACTAGGCGGGGGTAGGGGAGAGACCCAGTACTTC.

J is TRBJ1-5 and V is TRBV27, with 7 bases aligning to TRBD1. The germline V gene encodes CDR1 MNHEY and CDR2 SMNVEV (reference sequence). The CDR3 sequence is 15 residues long. V was clipped by 6 bases and J by 5 bases; unmatched bases: 10. This chain's CDR3 is CASRPDRALYQPQHF. The CDR3 DNA is TGTGCCAGCAGACCAGACAGGGCCCTCTATCAGCCCCAGCATTTT.